This T cell receptor beta chain comes out of a study of beta chain features in type 1 diabetes. This clone has only a few counts. Its target is unknown. The study's findings and limits: All four CD4+ subsets of Type 1 diabetes patients contained TCRB CDR3s that were moderately but significantly shorter.

TCRB transcripts that were expressed got sequenced, as all of the isolated RNA had been reverse transcribed. Method: immunoSEQ multiplex PCR; TCRdb's copy keeps in-frame clones and lacks some. The sample holds under 350,000 clones; around 25% are singletons and the top ten take around 0.013%. The sample consisted of naive CD4+ T cells from blood. The sequence was obtained from a woman in her twenties or thirties with type 1 diabetes.

The CDR3 coding sequence is TGTGCCAGCAGCCGAGGACAGGGGGCCGATTTGACTGAAGCTTTCTTT. This encodes CASSRGQGADLTEAFF. This rearrangement joins TRBV11-3 to TRBJ1-1; 11 bases match TRBD1. The V and J ends lost 5 bases and 5 bases, in that order; junction bases with no gene match: 10. The CDR3 has 16 residues. Germline lookup yields CDR1 SGHNT and CDR2 YENEEA.